The rows below give T cell receptor beta chains drawn from one sample of a study of blood T cell repertoires in COVID-19. TCRdb keeps only in-frame clones here, not all; method: immunoSEQ multiplex PCR. Of approximately 200,000 clones listed, around 80% are singletons. The specimen sequenced was PBMCs or T cells enriched from blood (not recorded which). These TCRs come from a woman in her thirties or forties with acute COVID-19. CDR3s include the opening cysteine and the closing phenylalanine or tryptophan. D genes are given only for firm matches. Size values are once, few and many counts, or a class for expanded clones, and some rows have none.

>TRBV23-1|TRBJ2-7|TRBD2|NA
CASSPPDTSGKSYEQYF
TGCGCCAGCAGTCCGCCCGACACTAGCGGGAAATCCTACGAGCAGTACTTC
>TRBV10-3|TRBJ1-5|NA|NA
CAISEEGAGQPQHF
TGTGCCATCAGTGAGGAGGGCGCGGGACAGCCCCAGCATTTT
>TRBV28|TRBJ2-7|NA|NA
CASTWGAYEQYF
TGTGCCAGCACCTGGGGGGCCTACGAGCAGTACTTC
>TRBV28|TRBJ2-2|TRBD2|NA
CASSSQREGPAGELFF
TGTGCCAGCAGTTCCCAGCGGGAGGGCCCAGCCGGGGAGCTGTTTTTT
>TRBV9|TRBJ2-3|NA|NA
CASSAQDYSTDTQYF
TGTGCCAGCAGCGCACAGGACTATAGCACAGATACGCAGTATTTT
>TRBV10-3|TRBJ2-7|NA|NA
CAITPGGPSYEQYF
TGTGCCATCACCCCCGGGGGGCCATCCTACGAGCAGTACTTC
>TRBV28|TRBJ2-6|NA|NA
CASSLRGPGANVLTF
TGTGCCAGCAGTTTAAGAGGGCCCGGGGCCAACGTCCTGACTTTC
>TRBV30|TRBJ1-2|NA|once
CAWSGQHYGYTF
TGTGCCTGGAGTGGACAGCACTATGGCTACACCTTC
>TRBV28|TRBJ2-7|TRBD1|NA
CASRKRGSGGYEQYF
TGTGCCAGCAGGAAAAGAGGTTCAGGGGGCTACGAGCAGTACTTC
>TRBV28|TRBJ1-1|TRBD1|NA
CASSPPQTGGAFF
TGTGCCAGCAGTCCCCCCCAGACAGGGGGAGCTTTCTTT
>TRBV21-1|TRBJ2-7|NA|NA
CASSKAPCVDTSPRAYEQYF
TGTGCCAGCAGCAAGGCTCCCTGTGTTGATACTAGCCCAAGAGCCTACGAGCAGTACTTC
>TRBV7-8|TRBJ1-4|NA|NA
CASSSNRGIYEKLFF
TGTGCCAGCAGCTCCAACCGAGGGATATATGAAAAACTGTTTTTT
>TRBV3-1/TRBV3-2|TRBJ2-5|NA|NA
CASSHLSGCGETQYF
TGTGCCAGCAGCCATCTCTCGGGGTGTGGAGAGACCCAGTACTTC
>TRBV4-2|TRBJ1-5|NA|NA
CASSQDNSGASNQPQHF
TGTGCCAGCAGCCAAGATAATTCAGGGGCGAGCAATCAGCCCCAGCATTTT
>TRBV19|TRBJ2-7|NA|NA
CASSIRQNSYEQYF
TGTGCCAGTAGTATCCGACAGAACTCCTACGAGCAGTACTTC
>TRBV29-1|TRBJ2-1|NA|NA
CSAGSGTYNEQFF
TGCAGCGCTGGGAGCGGGACATACAATGAGCAGTTCTTC
>TRBV6-5|TRBJ2-5|NA|NA
CASRPQGEETQYF
TGTGCCAGCAGACCACAGGGAGAAGAGACCCAGTACTTC
>TRBV29-1|TRBJ2-7|TRBD2|once
CSVARTIGGAGEQYF
TGCAGCGTCGCCCGAACTATCGGGGGGGCAGGGGAGCAGTACTTC
>TRBV7-9|TRBJ1-2|TRBD1|NA
CASSSDRGGYTF
TGTGCCAGCAGCTCAGACAGGGGGGGCTACACCTTC
>TRBV18|TRBJ2-1|TRBD2|NA
CASSQLASEQFF
TGTGCCAGCTCACAACTAGCGTCGGAGCAGTTCTTC
>TRBV7-9|TRBJ1-2|TRBD1|few
CASSTLTGGGYGYTF
TGTGCCAGCAGCACACTCACAGGGGGCGGCTATGGCTACACCTTC
>TRBV4-2|TRBJ2-7|NA|many
CASSPGETYEQYF
TGTGCCAGCAGCCCAGGGGAAACCTACGAGCAGTACTTC
>TRBV28|TRBJ1-5|NA|NA
CASSLVKSQPQHF
TGTGCCAGCAGTTTGGTCAAGAGCCAGCCCCAGCATTTT
>TRBV18|TRBJ1-2|TRBD1|NA
CASSQDRGRANYGYTF
TGTGCCAGCTCTCAAGACAGGGGAAGAGCCAACTATGGCTACACCTTC